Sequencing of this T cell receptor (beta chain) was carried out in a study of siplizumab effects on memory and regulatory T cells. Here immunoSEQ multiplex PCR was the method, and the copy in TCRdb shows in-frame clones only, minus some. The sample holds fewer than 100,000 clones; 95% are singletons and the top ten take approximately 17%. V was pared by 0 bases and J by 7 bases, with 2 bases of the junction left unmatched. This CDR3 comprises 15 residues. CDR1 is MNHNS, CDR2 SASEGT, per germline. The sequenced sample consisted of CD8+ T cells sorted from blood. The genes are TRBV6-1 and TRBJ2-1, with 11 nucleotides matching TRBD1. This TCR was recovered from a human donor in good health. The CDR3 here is CASSEAGQGENEQFF. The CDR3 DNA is TGTGCCAGCAGTGAAGCGGGACAGGGGGAAAATGAGCAGTTCTTC.